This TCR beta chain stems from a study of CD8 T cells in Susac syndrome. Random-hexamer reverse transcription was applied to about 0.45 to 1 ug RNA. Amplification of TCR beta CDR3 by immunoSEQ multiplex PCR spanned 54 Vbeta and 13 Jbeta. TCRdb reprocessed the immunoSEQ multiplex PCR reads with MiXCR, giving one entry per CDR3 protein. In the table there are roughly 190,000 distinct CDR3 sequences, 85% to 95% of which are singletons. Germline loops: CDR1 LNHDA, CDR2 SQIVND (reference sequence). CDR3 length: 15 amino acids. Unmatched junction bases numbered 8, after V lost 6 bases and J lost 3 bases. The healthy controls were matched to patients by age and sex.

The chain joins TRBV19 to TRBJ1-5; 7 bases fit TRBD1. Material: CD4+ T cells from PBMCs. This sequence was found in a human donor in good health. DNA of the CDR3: TGTGCCAGTAGAAGGGGGCAGGGAGACAATCAGCCCCAGCATTTT. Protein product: CASRRGQGDNQPQHF.